Following are 3 T cell receptor beta chains from one sample sequenced in a study of metastatic and nonmetastatic thyroid tumors. TCRdb reprocessed the PCR reads using MiXCR. This table holds 30,000 or so clones, around 19% found once. Thyroid surgery was performed in patients who had received no treatment beforehand. What was sequenced was blood. These receptors were taken from a female donor with papillary thyroid cancer or a benign thyroid nodule (not recorded which). Some clones in this sample may be carry-over from other donors' samples.

The V call is TRBV20-1, the J call TRBJ2-3, with 8 bases lining up with TRBD2. Trimming took 6 bases from V and 3 from J; bases not matched to a gene: 5. The germline gives CDR1 DFQATT, CDR2 SNEGSKA (reference sequence). The CDR3 covers 13 residues. CDR3 DNA sequence: TGCAGTGCGGTAGGACTAGCAACAGATACGCAGTATTTT. Translated, it gives CSAVGLATDTQYF.

This chain uses TRBV11-3 with TRBJ1-2; 10 bases agree with TRBD1. Trimming took 5 bases from V and 0 from J; bases not matched to a gene: 3. CDR1 is SGHNT, CDR2 YENEEA, per germline. The CDR3 runs 15 residues. The CDR3 bases are TGTGCCAGCAGCCGACAGGGGGCGTCTAACTATGGCTACACCTTC. This sequence encodes CASSRQGASNYGYTF.

Many counts were recorded for this clone. The chain has TRBV6-1 and TRBJ2-4, with D hard to call. Trimming removed 11 bases at V and 0 bases at J, with 8 bases between. This CDR3 comprises 12 residues. Germline V gene sequence: CDR1 MNHNS, CDR2 SASEGT. CDR3 nucleotides: TGTGCCCCCAGGCTAGCCAAAAACATTCAGTACTTC. This gives the protein CAPRLAKNIQYF.